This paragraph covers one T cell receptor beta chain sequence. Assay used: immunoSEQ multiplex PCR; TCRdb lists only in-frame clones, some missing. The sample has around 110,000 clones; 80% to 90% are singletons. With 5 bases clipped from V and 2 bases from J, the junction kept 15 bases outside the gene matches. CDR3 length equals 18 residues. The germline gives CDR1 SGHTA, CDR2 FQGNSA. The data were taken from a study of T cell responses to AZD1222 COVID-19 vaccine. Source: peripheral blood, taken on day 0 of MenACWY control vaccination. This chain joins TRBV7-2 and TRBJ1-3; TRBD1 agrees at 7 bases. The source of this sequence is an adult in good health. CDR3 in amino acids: CASSSLTRSGGTGNTIYF. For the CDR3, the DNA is TGTGCCAGCAGCAGTCTTACCCGCTCAGGGGGTACTGGAAACACCATATATTTT.